The 10 T cell receptor beta chains listed next were all sequenced from one sample in a study of T cells during gluten challenge in celiac disease. Sorted cells: tetramer+, CD3+, CD4+, CD45RA-, CD62L-, integrin beta7+. Paired single-cell TRA and TRB sequences were amplified by three nested PCRs with multiplexed primers. MiXCR was run by TCRdb on the single-cell sequencing reads, yielding one entry per CDR3 protein. Here the sample table reports roughly 89 distinct CDR3 sequences. The starting material was gluten-specific CD4+ T cells sorted from blood using tetramers, obtained at baseline or on day 6, 14 or 28 of gluten challenge (not recorded which). The receptors were sampled from a female donor with celiac disease.

In the case of this clonotype: The junction differs from germline at one of its ends, possibly a read error. The rearrangement links TRBV7-7 to TRBJ2-3; D call uncertain. CDR1 is SSHAT, CDR2 FNYEAQ, per germline (reference sequence). The CDR3 runs to 15 residues. The CDR3 spells CASSLPIRSTDTQYF. As DNA, the CDR3 is TGTGCTAGCAGCTTACCGATAAGAAGCACAGATACGCAGTATTTT.

In this sample, this clonotype turned up a few times. V is TRBV4-3 and J is TRBJ2-7; 14 bases are a match to TRBD2. The V gene end was trimmed by 3 bases and the J gene end by 5 bases; junction bases not matched to a gene: 3. CDR1 and CDR2 (germline): LGHNA, YSLEER. The CDR3 length is 15 residues. The CDR3 spells CASSQTSGRGDEQYF. The CDR3 DNA reads TGCGCCAGCAGCCAGACTAGCGGGAGGGGGGACGAGCAGTACTTC.

This chain uses TRBV9 with TRBJ2-3; D gene unclear. Trimming removed 0 bases at V and 6 bases at J, with 11 bases between. CDR3 size: 14 residues. CDR1 and CDR2 from the germline V gene are SGDLS and YYNGEE. CDR3 in DNA: TGTGCCAGCAGCGTAGGGACGCAAGGGGATACGCAGTATTTT. It specifies CASSVGTQGDTQYF.

This clonotype was counted a single time. This sequence joins TRBV19 and TRBJ2-5, with TRBD2 matching 12 bases. From germline, CDR1 is LNHDA and CDR2 SQIVND (reference sequence). The trim removed 5 bases at V and 5 bases at J, leaving 3 bases unmatched. The CDR3 loop spans 14 amino acids. This chain's CDR3 is CASSVGTSGETQYF. CDR3 sequence (DNA): TGTGCCAGTAGTGTCGGGACTAGCGGGGAGACCCAGTACTTC.

The V and J genes are TRBV20-1 and TRBJ2-5; 7 bases fit TRBD1. Germline V CDR1 and CDR2: DFQATT, SNEGSKA (reference sequence). This CDR3 comprises 12 residues. The J segment lost 3 bases and the V segment lost 3 bases, leaving 1 base of the junction unmatched. The DNA for the CDR3 is TGCAGTGCTAGCCAGGGGGAAGAGACCCAGTACTTC. It yields the protein CSASQGEETQYF.

The chain joins TRBV7-9 to TRBJ2-5; D is possibly TRBD1 or TRBD2 (6 bases each). The germline V gene encodes CDR1 SEHNR and CDR2 FQNEAQ (reference sequence). The V gene lost 1 base and the J gene lost 4 bases, with 13 bases spanning the gap. The CDR3 sequence is 15 residues long. CDR3 sequence: CASSLGGGGGETQYF. In DNA form, the CDR3 reads TGTGCCAGCAGCTTAGGAGGGGGAGGCGGAGAGACCCAGTACTTC.

This sequence joins TRBV5-1 and TRBJ1-6; D is possibly TRBD1 (6 bases). Germline V lookup: CDR1 SGHRS, CDR2 YFSETQ. This CDR3 has 17 amino acids. V lost 3 bases and J lost 6, with 19 bases in between. This CDR3 is CASSSSDRWRSNSPLHF. For the CDR3, the DNA is TGCGCCAGCAGCTCCTCCGACAGGTGGCGATCTAATTCACCCCTCCACTTT.

The rearrangement links TRBV19 to TRBJ1-1; D is ambiguous. CDR3 size: 17 residues. Trimming left V 2 bases short and J 0 bases short, with 16 bases between. Per germline, CDR1 LNHDA and CDR2 SQIVND (reference sequence). The chain's CDR3 is CASSIPPQAALNTEAFF. CDR3 DNA: TGTGCCAGTAGTATACCCCCGCAAGCAGCTCTGAACACTGAAGCTTTCTTT.

The rearrangement joins TRBV7-3 to TRBJ1-6, with TRBD1 matching 7 bases. The germline V gene encodes CDR1 SGHTA and CDR2 FQGTGA. V lost 5 bases, J lost 8 bases, and 6 bases stayed unmatched. The length of the CDR3 is 14 residues. DNA for the CDR3: TGTGCCAGCAGCCTGACAGGGTTTGATTCACCCCTCCACTTT. Its translation is CASSLTGFDSPLHF.

This clonotype was observed a few times. This chain links TRBV5-5 with TRBJ1-4; possibly TRBD1 for D (6 bases). The V end was cut by 5 bases, the J end by 8 bases, with 19 bases between. The length of the CDR3 is 15 residues. Germline CDR1 and CDR2: SGHKS and YYEKEE (reference sequence). The DNA of the CDR3 is TGTGCCAGCAGTCCCGCATCCACACAGGGAGAAAAACTGTTTTTT. Protein sequence: CASSPASTQGEKLFF.